The present T cell receptor (beta chain) was sequenced within a study of blood T cell repertoires in COVID-19. Across the whole study: From T cells, B-cell-depleted T cells, or PBMCs came the material, which was cDNA or gDNA.

Per the original data handling: It was from reference gene primer amplification that nucleated cell counts were estimated. The protocol was immunoSEQ multiplex PCR, while the TCRdb copy is restricted to in-frame clones and leaves out a portion. V, J and clone size are taken as reported in that table, and D and trimming were inferred from the DNA itself. Of 150,000 to 180,000 clones in the sample, around 79% were seen once. The V segment lost 7 bases and the J segment 2 bases; nucleotides outside the gene matches: 8. CDR1 LNHDA and CDR2 SQIVND come from the germline V gene (reference sequence). CDR3 size: 15 residues.

The TCR sequence derives from an elderly man with acute or convalescent COVID-19. The sequenced material came from peripheral blood. V usage is TRBV19 and J usage is TRBJ1-1; TRBD1 matches 9 bases. The CDR3 is CASTSQGAYNTEAFF. The CDR3 region has the DNA TGTGCCAGTACCTCACAGGGGGCGTACAACACTGAAGCTTTCTTT.